One sample yielded the 29 T cell receptor beta chains listed below, sequenced in a study of T cells after yellow fever vaccination (dated by TCRdb to about 2019). This specimen's treatment or condition label, per the study, means: live attenuated yellow fever vaccine strain. The library relied on 5' RACE. Instrument used: Illumina HiSeq 2500. Starting from the raw public reads, TCRdb applied fastp trimming at Q25, assembled clones with MiXCR and retained in-frame beta chains. Rows with one shared CDR3 protein collapse into an entry with the most common genes and DNA. The sample table records hundreds of thousands of distinct CDR3 sequences; roughly 8.3% of these occur just once. Approximately 16% of the sample belongs to the ten largest clones. This material consisted of PBMCs, taken roughly 45 days after the first yellow fever vaccination. The origin of the receptors is a man between 18 and 35 years old who received the YFV17D yellow fever vaccine.

The genes are TRBV20-1 and TRBJ2-5; 9 bases fit TRBD2. Per the germline V gene, CDR1 is DFQATT and CDR2 is SNEGSKA (reference sequence). Losses at the gene ends were 5 bases for V and 1 base for J; bases not matched to a gene: 5. This CDR3 is 14 amino acids long. CDR3 protein: CSALAGETQETQYF. The CDR3 coding sequence is TGCAGTGCTTTAGCGGGAGAAACCCAAGAGACCCAGTACTTC.

Only a few counts were recorded for this clonotype. The V gene is TRBV12-3 or TRBV12-4, the J gene TRBJ1-1; no definite D call. Trimming left V 6 bases short and J 3 bases short, with 14 bases between. The CDR3 is made up of 14 amino acids. The DNA for the CDR3 is TGTGCCAGCAGAAGCGGGGAAGAGGACACTGAAGCTTTCTTT. As protein: CASRSGEEDTEAFF.

This clonotype came up many times. This chain joins TRBV7-6 and TRBJ1-1; TRBD1 agrees at 10 bases. Germline CDR1 reads SGHVS; CDR2 reads FNYEAQ. The CDR3 is 16 residues long. With V trimmed by 3 bases and J by 3 bases, 7 bases remained unmatched. The CDR3 nucleotides read TGTGCCAGCAGCTTCCCGGGGACAGGGGAATACACTGAAGCTTTCTTT. Encoded protein: CASSFPGTGEYTEAFF.

The V call is TRBV4-2, the J call TRBJ2-7; D gene unclear. Germline CDR1 LGHNA, CDR2 YNFKEQ. This CDR3 is built from 15 residues. The germline V and J ends were trimmed by 0 bases and 2 bases, with 11 bases remaining between them. The CDR3 spells CASSQDDRGTYEQYF. CDR3 nucleotides: TGTGCCAGCAGCCAAGATGACCGTGGAACCTACGAGCAGTACTTC.

The CDR3 is CSAPVWGETGEQYV. The CDR3 DNA reads TGCAGTGCGCCGGTGTGGGGGGAAACGGGCGAGCAGTACGTC. This chain links TRBV20-1 with TRBJ2-7, with a possible D match to TRBD2 (6 bases). Trimming took off 6 bases at V and 6 bases at J, with 21 bases between the two ends. This CDR3 comprises 14 residues. Germline CDR1 DFQATT, CDR2 SNEGSKA (reference sequence).

The chain is built from TRBV3-1 and TRBJ1-2; 11 bases align to TRBD1. CDR1 is LGHDT and CDR2 is YNNKEL in the germline V gene (reference sequence). This CDR3 has 14 residues. Trimming cost V 3 bases and J 8 bases; bases outside gene matches: 5. The DNA for the CDR3 is TGTGCCAGCAGCCACGGACAGGGGGCCATCGGCTACACCTTC. This gives the protein CASSHGQGAIGYTF. Drawing the rest from reference TRBV3-1 and TRBJ1-2, the complete variable domain is DTAVSQTPKYLVTQMGNDKSIKCEQNLGHDTMYWYKQDSKKFLKIMFSYNNKELIINETVPNRFSPKSPDKAHLNLHINSLELGDSAVYFCASSHGQGAIGYTFGSGTRLTVV.

The chain combines TRBV9 with TRBJ1-3; D unresolved. The V end lost 4 bases, the J end lost 7 bases, and 9 bases lay between the germline ends. Per the germline V gene, CDR1 is SGDLS and CDR2 is YYNGEE. This CDR3 spans 12 amino acids. The CDR3 sequence: CASSQLGNTIYF. The CDR3 bases are TGTGCCAGCAGCCAGTTGGGGAACACCATATATTTT.

V and J are TRBV20-1 and TRBJ2-1; TRBD2 might be the D (6 bases). This CDR3 has 15 residues. Trimming cost V 5 bases and J 0 bases, with 14 bases left between them. CDR1 and CDR2 (germline): DFQATT, SNEGSKA (reference sequence). This CDR3 reads CSAGPTRVSYNEQFF. The DNA of the CDR3 is TGCAGTGCTGGACCGACTAGGGTCTCCTACAATGAGCAGTTCTTC.

The CDR3 reads CASGTRGVFSGFYGYTF. The CDR3 nucleotides read TGTGCCAGCGGAACACGGGGAGTCTTCTCGGGGTTCTATGGCTACACCTTC. V usage is TRBV7-9 and J usage is TRBJ1-2; no reliable D call. V was pared by 8 bases and J by 4 bases, with 26 bases between. Germline V gene lookup returns CDR1 SEHNR and CDR2 FQNEAQ (reference sequence). The CDR3 sequence is 17 residues long.

Many counts were recorded for this clonotype. The chain links TRBV7-3 to TRBJ2-3; 7 bases line up with TRBD1. Germline V gene sequence: CDR1 SGHTA, CDR2 FQGTGA. V lost 0 bases, J lost 4 bases, and 4 bases stayed unmatched. The CDR3 is 15 residues long. The CDR3 DNA reads as TGTGCCAGCAGCTTAACTCGGGACAGCCCAGATACGCAGTATTTT. Amino acids: CASSLTRDSPDTQYF.

The rearrangement links TRBV4-3 to TRBJ1-4; D is unclear. This CDR3 comprises 13 residues. Between the trimmed V and J ends, which lost 1 base and 8 bases, there was a span of 8 bases. Germline CDR1 is LGHNA and CDR2 is YSLEER. The CDR3 loop reads CASSQVGLEKLFF. CDR3 DNA: TGCGCCAGCAGCCAAGTCGGTCTCGAAAAACTGTTTTTT.

The genes are TRBV10-2 and TRBJ2-3, with 10 bases identical to TRBD2. Germline values: CDR1 WSHSY, CDR2 SAAADI. Trimming cost V 5 bases and J 2 bases; bases outside gene matches: 7. CDR3 length: 16 residues. CDR3 amino acids: CASSYMTSGYTDTQYF. The CDR3 DNA follows: TGCGCCAGCAGTTATATGACTAGCGGGTACACAGATACGCAGTATTTT.

This clonotype was detected a few times. This chain joins TRBV20-1 and TRBJ1-6; 8 bases align to TRBD1. V trimming: 6 bases; J trimming: 5 bases; junction bases outside the gene matches: 12. The CDR3 has 16 amino acids. The germline V gene encodes CDR1 DFQATT and CDR2 SNEGSKA (reference sequence). The CDR3 DNA follows: TGCAGTGCCCCGGGGCGTCGACAGGGGCATAATTCACCCCTCCACTTT. The encoded protein is CSAPGRRQGHNSPLHF.

In this sample, this clonotype turned up a few times. The chain uses TRBV7-2 and TRBJ1-4; D unresolved. The CDR3 is made up of 13 amino acids. The germline V gene has CDR1 SGHTA and CDR2 FQGNSA. The germline V and J ends were trimmed by 6 bases and 10 bases, with 15 bases remaining between them. The CDR3 sequence is CASSSGGRGKLFF. In DNA form, the CDR3 reads TGTGCCAGCAGTTCGGGAGGGCGAGGAAAACTGTTTTTT.

In its sample, this clonotype was seen a few times. The rearrangement links TRBV7-6 to TRBJ1-5, with a possible D match to TRBD1 (5 bases). Germline CDR1 reads SGHVS; CDR2 reads FNYEAQ. CDR3 length equals 15 residues. Deletions cut 1 base from V and 7 bases from J, with 14 bases between. In nucleotides, the CDR3 is TGTGCCAGCAGCTTAGGGGGCCCCTTGGGGCAGCCCCAGCATTTT. This sequence encodes CASSLGGPLGQPQHF. Variable domain in full (rest from reference TRBV7-6 and TRBJ1-5): GAGVSQSPRYKVTKRGQDVALRCDPISGHVSLYWYRQALGQGPEFLTYFNYEAQQDKSGLPNDRFSAERPEGSISTLTIQRTEQRDSAMYRCASSLGGPLGQPQHFGDGTRLSIL.

This clonotype has a handful of counts. The chain links TRBV20-1 to TRBJ2-5; TRBD2 might be the D (6 bases). The V end was cut by 0 bases, the J end by 2 bases, with 13 bases between. The CDR3 consists of 15 residues. The V gene's germline CDR1 is DFQATT and CDR2 SNEGSKA (reference sequence). In DNA, the CDR3 is TGCAGTGCTAGAGATGTGCAGGGAGGTCAAGAGACCCAGTACTTC. This translates into CSARDVQGGQETQYF.

This clonotype has a handful of counts. The chain combines TRBV3-1 with TRBJ1-3, with TRBD1 as a possible D gene (6 bases). The CDR3 runs to 16 residues. The V gene lost 1 base and the J gene lost 4 bases, with 14 bases spanning the gap. Germline V gene lookup returns CDR1 LGHDT and CDR2 YNNKEL (reference sequence). DNA for the CDR3: TGTGCCAGCAGCCAAGGTTCGGGGGGCAAGGGAAACACCATATATTTT. It specifies CASSQGSGGKGNTIYF.

This clonotype has at least ten counts. The chain employs TRBV7-6 and TRBJ2-5; 9 nucleotides match TRBD1. Germline values: CDR1 SGHVS, CDR2 FNYEAQ. This CDR3 is 16 amino acids long. The junction had 7 bases not matched to a gene; V was cut back by 5 bases and J by 0 bases. The CDR3 coding sequence is TGTGCCAGCAGCCTTCGGACAGGGGAAGACCAAGAGACCCAGTACTTC. Encoded protein: CASSLRTGEDQETQYF. The full variable domain, its missing parts supplied by reference TRBV7-6 and TRBJ2-5, is GAGVSQSPRYKVTKRGQDVALRCDPISGHVSLYWYRQALGQGPEFLTYFNYEAQQDKSGLPNDRFSAERPEGSISTLTIQRTEQRDSAMYRCASSLRTGEDQETQYFGPGTRLLVL.

V usage is TRBV2 and J usage is TRBJ2-7; tentatively, D is TRBD2 (5 bases). Germline CDR1 and CDR2: SNHLY and FYNNEI. The CDR3 is 15 residues long. The CDR3 loop reads CASIALDASRVSSDV. The CDR3 DNA reads TGTGCCAGCATTGCCTTGGACGCTTCCCGGGTTAGTAGCGACGTC.

This clonotype turned up a few times. The chain couples TRBV28 to TRBJ2-3, with 16 positions matching TRBD2. CDR1 and CDR2 from the germline V gene are MDHEN and SYDVKM. V trimming: 5 bases; J trimming: 0 bases; junction bases outside the gene matches: 2. The CDR3 length is 17 residues. Here the CDR3 DNA reads TGTGCCAGCAGTGGGACTAGCGGGGGGGCTAGCACAGATACGCAGTATTTT. Translation: CASSGTSGGASTDTQYF.

This clonotype has ten or more counts. The rearrangement uses TRBV29-1 and TRBJ2-5; perhaps TRBD1 as D (5 bases). CDR1 is SQVTM, CDR2 ANQGSEA, per germline. CDR3 size: 12 residues. Deletions cut 3 bases from V and 2 bases from J, with 7 bases between. Here the CDR3 reads CSVDQGQETQYF. CDR3 nucleotides: TGCAGCGTTGATCAGGGACAAGAGACCCAGTACTTC.

This clonotype was detected many times. CDR3 DNA: TGTGCCAGCAGTGCACAGGATACAACTAATGAAAAACTGTTTTTT. Protein product: CASSAQDTTNEKLFF. This chain uses TRBV2 with TRBJ1-4, with a possible D match to TRBD1 (5 bases). Germline assignment: CDR1 SNHLY and CDR2 FYNNEI. The CDR3 has 15 amino acids. V dropped 4 bases and J dropped 0 bases, with 9 bases sitting between them.

The rearrangement links TRBV7-2 to TRBJ2-7; either TRBD1 or TRBD2 may fit D (7 bases each). Per germline, CDR1 SGHTA and CDR2 FQGNSA. The CDR3 has 14 amino acids. Trimming left V 5 bases short and J 2 bases short, with 13 bases between. The CDR3 protein is CASSPQGGTYEQYF. In nucleotides, the CDR3 is TGTGCCAGCAGCCCCCAGGGGGGGACCTACGAGCAGTACTTC.

This clonotype was counted only a few times. This chain uses TRBV29-1 with TRBJ1-5; D is possibly TRBD1 (6 bases). CDR1 SQVTM and CDR2 ANQGSEA come from the germline V gene. The CDR3 loop spans 14 amino acids. V was trimmed by 6 bases and J by 6 bases, leaving 18 bases between them. The CDR3 DNA reads as TGCAGCGTCTCGGAGGGGGGGGCGGGTCAGCCCCAGCATTTT. Encoded protein: CSVSEGGAGQPQHF. Full variable domain (rest looked up from reference TRBV29-1 and TRBJ1-5): SAVISQKPSRDICQRGTSLTIQCQVDSQVTMMFWYRQQPGQSLTLIATANQGSEATYESGFVIDKFPISRPNLTFSTLTVSNMSPEDSSIYLCSVSEGGAGQPQHFGDGTRLSIL.

At least ten counts were recorded for this clonotype. V is TRBV7-9 and J is TRBJ1-6; D is undetermined. Germline lookup yields CDR1 SEHNR and CDR2 FQNEAQ (reference sequence). This CDR3 contains 14 residues. V lost 5 bases to trimming and J lost 7 bases, with 12 bases between them. The CDR3 DNA reads TGTGCCAGCAGCCCTACACCCATCAATTCACCCCTCCACTTT. As protein: CASSPTPINSPLHF.

The chain carries TRBV20-1 and TRBJ2-1; TRBD2 matches 9 bases. Looked up from germline, CDR1 is DFQATT and CDR2 is SNEGSKA (reference sequence). This CDR3 has 15 residues. Losses at the gene ends were 5 bases for V and 3 bases for J; bases not matched to a gene: 8. CDR3 sequence: CSAPPGLAIYNEQFF. Written as DNA, the CDR3 is TGCAGTGCTCCCCCGGGACTAGCCATCTACAATGAGCAGTTCTTC.

This clonotype has more than one count but fewer than ten. The chain carries TRBV7-3 and TRBJ2-5; no reliable D call. CDR3 size: 13 residues. CDR1 and CDR2 (germline): SGHTA, FQGTGA. Trimming removed 5 bases at V and 5 bases at J, with 12 bases between. The CDR3 DNA reads as TGTGCCAGCAGCCGCAGCGCCCAGGAGACCCAGTACTTC. Protein product: CASSRSAQETQYF.

This clonotype was found a few times. The chain recombines TRBV12-5 with TRBJ2-7, with 8 positions matching TRBD2. CDR1 is LGHNT, CDR2 FRNRAP, per germline. Trimming at V came to 6 bases and at J to 4 bases, leaving 11 bases not matched to a gene. The CDR3 sequence is 15 residues long. DNA of the CDR3: TGTGCTAGTGGACCCCTCGGGAGGGTAGGTTACGAGCAGTACTTC. Translation: CASGPLGRVGYEQYF.

This clonotype has ten or more counts. The chain uses TRBV4-3 and TRBJ2-3; D gene unclear. The germline V gene has CDR1 LGHNA and CDR2 YSLEER. This CDR3 is built from 15 residues. V lost 0 bases and J lost 0, with 7 bases in between. CDR3 protein: CASSQDRASTDTQYF. The CDR3 region has the DNA TGCGCCAGCAGCCAAGATCGGGCCAGCACAGATACGCAGTATTTT.